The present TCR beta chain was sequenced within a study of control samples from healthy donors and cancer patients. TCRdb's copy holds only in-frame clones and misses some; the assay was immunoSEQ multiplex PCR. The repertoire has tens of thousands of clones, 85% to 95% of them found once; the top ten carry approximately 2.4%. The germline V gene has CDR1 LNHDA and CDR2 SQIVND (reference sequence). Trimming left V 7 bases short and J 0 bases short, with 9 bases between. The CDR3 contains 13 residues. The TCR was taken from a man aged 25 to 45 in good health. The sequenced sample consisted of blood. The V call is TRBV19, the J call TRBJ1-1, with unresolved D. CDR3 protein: CASKEQMNTEAFF. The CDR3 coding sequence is TGTGCCAGTAAGGAACAGATGAACACTGAAGCTTTCTTT.